Below, 10 T cell receptor beta chains from the same sample are listed, as sequenced in a study of blood T cell repertoires in COVID-19 (dated by TCRdb to about 2020). The library was obtained by the immunoSEQ multiplex PCR assay. The table was pulled from immuneACCESS by TCRdb, which kept in-frame rearrangements only. Such tables lose some clones; where checked, under half of the loss comes from unresolved V genes, and the rest has no known cause. The sample table holds approximately 240,000 clones, of which around 90% were seen once. Jointly, the top ten make up nearly 6.5% of the sample. Sequences were obtained from PBMCs or T cells enriched from blood (not recorded which). These TCRs come from a woman aged 25-40 years with acute COVID-19.

This chain uses TRBV19 with TRBJ2-2; D is possibly TRBD2 (7 bases). V was trimmed by 8 bases and J by 5 bases, leaving 18 bases between them. This CDR3 contains 15 residues. Germline values: CDR1 LNHDA, CDR2 SQIVND (reference sequence). The CDR3 protein is CASHKGGRQTGELFF. CDR3 bases: TGTGCCAGTCACAAGGGGGGGCGCCAAACCGGGGAGCTGTTTTTT.

This clone showed up just once. The chain recombines TRBV21-1 with TRBJ1-1; the table's TRBD1 call for D was not verified on the DNA. TRBV21-1 is noted as a pseudogene. This CDR3 spans 15 amino acids. The CDR3 reads CASSHPQDMNTEAFF. The CDR3, as DNA: TGTGCCAGCAGCCACCCGCAGGACATGAACACTGAAGCTTTCTTT.

The rearrangement joins TRBV15 to TRBJ2-5; the match to TRBD1 covers 9 bases. The CDR3 totals 14 residues. Germline V CDR1 and CDR2: LNHNV, YYDKDF (reference sequence). The V segment lost 3 bases and the J segment 5 bases; nucleotides outside the gene matches: 4. In DNA form, the CDR3 reads TGTGCCACCAGCAGGACAGGGGGACTGGAGACCCAGTACTTC. Translated, it gives CATSRTGGLETQYF.

This clone was detected only once. The genes are TRBV24-1 and TRBJ2-2; the D gene is possibly TRBD1 (6 bases). This CDR3 is 13 amino acids long. V gave up 9 bases and J gave up 0 bases, with 7 bases separating them. CDR1 and CDR2 from the germline V gene are KGHDR and SFDVKD. CDR3 region: CATGQPNTGELFF. CDR3 bases: TGTGCCACCGGACAGCCGAACACCGGGGAGCTGTTTTTT.

The chain couples TRBV28 to TRBJ2-1; D is unclear. Per the germline V gene, CDR1 is MDHEN and CDR2 is SYDVKM. Trimming cost V 10 bases and J 0 bases, with 10 bases left between them. The CDR3 covers 13 residues. CDR3 sequence reads: CATSKASYNEQFF. CDR3 DNA: TGTGCCACTTCGAAAGCCTCCTACAATGAGCAGTTCTTC.

This rearrangement joins TRBV14 to TRBJ2-7; 7 nucleotides match TRBD1. The CDR3 has 14 amino acids. V trimming: 6 bases; J trimming: 3 bases; junction bases outside the gene matches: 8. Germline V lookup: CDR1 SGHDN, CDR2 FVKESK. The DNA of the CDR3 is TGTGCCAGCAGACCCTCAGGGGGTAACTACGAGCAGTACTTC. Encoded protein: CASRPSGGNYEQYF.

The chain couples TRBV5-1 to TRBJ2-5; 11 bases map to TRBD1. Trimming cost V 0 bases and J 5 bases; bases outside gene matches: 6. Germline CDR1 and CDR2: SGHRS and YFSETQ. The CDR3 runs to 16 residues. CDR3 protein: CASSLEGQGVWETQYF. CDR3 coding DNA: TGCGCCAGCAGCTTGGAGGGACAGGGGGTCTGGGAGACCCAGTACTTC.

The chain employs TRBV2 and TRBJ1-2; no clear D gene. Trimming removed 7 bases from V and 1 base from J, with 13 bases in between. CDR1 and CDR2 (germline): SNHLY, FYNNEI. This CDR3 contains 14 residues. For the CDR3, the DNA is TGTGCCAGCAAGTTAGTGTCCGATAACTATGGCTACACCTTC. It specifies CASKLVSDNYGYTF.

This chain connects TRBV5-8 to TRBJ2-1; perhaps TRBD1 as D (5 bases). The CDR3 contains 15 residues. The V end was cut by 0 bases, the J end by 5 bases, with 12 bases between. Germline V CDR1 and CDR2: SGHTS, YDEGEE. The chain's CDR3 is CASSLVGRTNNEQFF. CDR3 in DNA: TGTGCCAGCAGCTTGGTCGGAAGGACAAACAATGAGCAGTTCTTC. Full variable domain (remainder filled in from reference TRBV5-8 and TRBJ2-1): EAGVTQSPTHLIKTRGQQATLRCSPISGHTSVYWYQQALGLGLQFLLWYDEGEERNRGNFPPRFSGRQFPNYSSELNVNALELEDSALYLCASSLVGRTNNEQFFGPGTRLTVL.

The rearrangement links TRBV24-1 to TRBJ2-3, with a possible D match to TRBD1 (5 bases). Germline loops: CDR1 KGHDR, CDR2 SFDVKD. The CDR3 is made up of 14 amino acids. V was trimmed by 5 bases and J by 4 bases, leaving 12 bases between them. CDR3 residues: CATSAGRVADTQYF. DNA of the CDR3: TGTGCCACCAGTGCCGGCAGGGTGGCAGATACGCAGTATTTT.